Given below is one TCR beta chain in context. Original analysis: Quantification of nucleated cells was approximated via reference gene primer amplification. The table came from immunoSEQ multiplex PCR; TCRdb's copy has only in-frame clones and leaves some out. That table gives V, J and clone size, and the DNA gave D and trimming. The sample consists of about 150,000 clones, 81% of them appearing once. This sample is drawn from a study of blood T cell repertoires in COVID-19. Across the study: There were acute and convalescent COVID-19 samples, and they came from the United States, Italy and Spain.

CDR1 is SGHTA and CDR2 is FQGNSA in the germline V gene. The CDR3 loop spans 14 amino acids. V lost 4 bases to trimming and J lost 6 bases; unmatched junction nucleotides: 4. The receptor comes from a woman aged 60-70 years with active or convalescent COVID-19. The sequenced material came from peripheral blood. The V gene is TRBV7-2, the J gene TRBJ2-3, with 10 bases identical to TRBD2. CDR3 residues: CASSSTSGVDTQYF. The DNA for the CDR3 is TGTGCCAGCAGCTCAACTAGCGGGGTTGATACGCAGTATTTT.